This paragraph covers one T cell receptor beta chain sequence. The data were taken from a study of cytomegalovirus exposure and HLA in healthy donors. PCR was performed using 60 Vbeta and 13 Jbeta primers. Only in-frame clones appear in the TCRdb table, and some are missing; sequencing was by immunoSEQ multiplex PCR. The sample gives 170,000 or so clones, about 78% of which show up once; approximately 13% is in the top ten. The ends lost 0 bases at V and 6 bases at J; junction bases unmatched: 4. Per the germline V gene, CDR1 is SEHNR and CDR2 is FQNEAQ (reference sequence). There are 15 residues in the CDR3.

What was sequenced was PBMCs. The clonotype comes from a woman in her forties or fifties in good health and CMV-seropositive. V gene TRBV7-9 combines with J gene TRBJ1-4; 7 bases map to TRBD1. The CDR3 region is CASSLARGQDEKLFF. The CDR3 bases are TGTGCCAGCAGCTTAGCGAGGGGGCAGGATGAAAAACTGTTTTTT.